Presented here are 12 T cell receptor beta chains from one specimen sequenced in a study of T-cell reconstitution after alpha-beta-depleted transplantation in children. Unique molecular identifiers were used in preparing the TCRbeta library. TCRdb reprocessed the PCR reads with MiXCR, giving one entry per CDR3 protein. Of a few hundred thousand distinct CDR3 sequences in the sample, about 9.4% were seen once. Source: PBMCs from the stem cell graft donor, taken from the stem cell graft. All receptors come from a human donor who donated a stem cell graft to a child with acute lymphoblastic leukemia.

This clonotype came up a few times. CDR3 amino acids: CASSAYDRGQNYEQYF. CDR3 DNA: TGTGCCAGCAGTGCGTACGACAGGGGGCAGAATTACGAGCAGTACTTC. The chain employs TRBV28 and TRBJ2-7; 10 nucleotides match TRBD1. Germline CDR1 MDHEN, CDR2 SYDVKM. J lost 4 bases, V lost 5 bases, and 11 bases had no gene match. The CDR3 runs to 16 residues.

This clonotype was recorded at least ten times. The chain joins TRBV7-3 to TRBJ2-2; maybe TRBD2 (5 bases). V was clipped by 3 bases and J by 6 bases, with 8 bases between them. CDR3 length: 13 amino acids. CDR1 SGHTA and CDR2 FQGTGA come from the germline V gene. As DNA, the CDR3 is TGTGCCAGCAGCTTCCGGGATCCCGGGGAGCTGTTTTTT. Its protein product is CASSFRDPGELFF.

At least ten counts were recorded for this clonotype. This sequence joins TRBV4-1 and TRBJ2-7, with D possibly being TRBD1 or TRBD2 (5 bases each). The CDR3 has 14 amino acids. Trimming took 4 bases from V and 4 from J, leaving 14 bases between them. Germline V gene lookup returns CDR1 MGHRA and CDR2 YSYEKL. The CDR3, as DNA: TGCGCCAGCAGCCCCCGGGGTGGGGGATACGAGCAGTACTTC. Its protein product is CASSPRGGGYEQYF.

The gene calls are TRBV28 and TRBJ2-2; TRBD2 aligns across 8 bases. The V and J ends lost 3 bases and 6 bases, in that order; junction bases with no gene match: 3. CDR1 is MDHEN, CDR2 SYDVKM, per germline. The CDR3 consists of 14 residues. As DNA, the CDR3 is TGTGCCAGCAGTTTCCAGCGGGAGCCCGGGGAGCTGTTTTTT. This gives the protein CASSFQREPGELFF.

This clonotype was counted many times. The chain uses TRBV12-3 or TRBV12-4 and TRBJ2-3; no reliable D call. Deletions cut 3 bases from V and 0 bases from J, with 7 bases between. The CDR3 is 14 residues long. The CDR3 DNA sequence: TGTGCCAGCAGTTTCGGGTCAAGCACAGATACGCAGTATTTT. Its protein is CASSFGSSTDTQYF.

V and J are TRBV7-9 and TRBJ2-3; either TRBD1 or TRBD2 may fit D (5 bases each). The germline CDR1 and CDR2 sequences are SEHNR and FQNEAQ (reference sequence). The CDR3 is made up of 14 amino acids. Trimming took 4 bases from V and 10 from J, leaving 18 bases between them. This chain's CDR3 is CASSSARDLSAQYF. CDR3 coding DNA: TGTGCCAGCAGCTCAGCCCGGGACCTGTCGGCGCAGTATTTT.

This clonotype was observed a few times. V and J are TRBV12-3 or TRBV12-4 and TRBJ1-2; a weak D match, TRBD1 (6 bases). The V and J ends lost 4 bases and 2 bases respectively, with 20 bases between them. The CDR3 extends over 17 amino acids. The DNA for the CDR3 is TGTGCCAGCAGTTCCCTCCCCACGGGCGGACAGAACTATGGCTACACCTTC. This sequence encodes CASSSLPTGGQNYGYTF.

This sequence joins TRBV2 and TRBJ1-5; D gene uncertain. CDR1 and CDR2 (germline): SNHLY, FYNNEI. This CDR3 spans 14 amino acids. Trimming pared 4 bases from V and 3 bases from J, leaving 10 bases between. The CDR3, as DNA: TGTGCCAGCAGTGGGCAGGCCCTCAATCAGCCCCAGCATTTT. Translated: CASSGQALNQPQHF.

Only a few counts were recorded for this clonotype. This chain links TRBV5-1 with TRBJ2-3; 9 bases line up with TRBD1. J was trimmed by 4 bases and V by 4 bases; bases with no gene match: 4. Germline values: CDR1 SGHRS, CDR2 YFSETQ. CDR3 size: 14 residues. For the CDR3, the DNA is TGCGCCAGCAGCAAAGGACAGGGGTCAGATACGCAGTATTTT. Translation: CASSKGQGSDTQYF.

This clonotype was found many times. This chain links TRBV7-2 with TRBJ2-1; D unresolved. Trimming stripped 5 bases from V and 0 bases from J, with 14 bases between. Germline CDR1 SGHTA, CDR2 FQGNSA. CDR3 length: 16 amino acids. In nucleotides, the CDR3 is TGTGCCAGCAGCCACCATTGGCGGAGCTCCTACAATGAGCAGTTCTTC. Its protein product is CASSHHWRSSYNEQFF.

The chain joins TRBV27 to TRBJ2-4; either TRBD1 or TRBD2 may fit D (5 bases each). V gave up 3 bases and J gave up 6 bases, with 9 bases separating them. The CDR3 consists of 13 residues. Germline V gives CDR1 MNHEY, CDR2 SMNVEV (reference sequence). Written as DNA, the CDR3 is TGTGCCAGCAGTTTTGAGAGGGGAAACATTCAGTACTTC. As protein: CASSFERGNIQYF.

This clonotype was observed a few times. This rearrangement joins TRBV14 to TRBJ2-7; weak D call: TRBD2 (9 bases). This CDR3 spans 17 amino acids. CDR1 and CDR2 from the germline V gene are SGHDN and FVKESK. Trimming left V 3 bases short and J 4 bases short, with 22 bases between. The DNA for the CDR3 is TGTGCCAGCAGCCAGGGACGCAGGGGGCTAGCGGGATACGAGCAGTACTTC. This translates into CASSQGRRGLAGYEQYF.